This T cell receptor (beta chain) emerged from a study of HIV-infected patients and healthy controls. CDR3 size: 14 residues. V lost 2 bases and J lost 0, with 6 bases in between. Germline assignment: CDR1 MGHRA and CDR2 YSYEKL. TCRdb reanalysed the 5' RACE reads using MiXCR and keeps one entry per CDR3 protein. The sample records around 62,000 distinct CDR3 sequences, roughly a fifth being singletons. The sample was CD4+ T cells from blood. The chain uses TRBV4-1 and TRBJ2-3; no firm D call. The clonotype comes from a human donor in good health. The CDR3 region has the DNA TGCGCCAGCAGCCAAACCACTAGCACAGATACGCAGTATTTT. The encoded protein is CASSQTTSTDTQYF.